This TCR beta chain appears in the sequencing data of a study of cytomegalovirus exposure and HLA in healthy donors listed by TCRdb under 2017. For context, the study as a whole: An earlier analysis of some 500 of the donors reported more than 250 Gb of sequence data and some 100 million unique TCR beta sequences from 150 million to 200 million T cells. The study aimed to test whether cataloging public T cell receptors could reveal signatures of past pathogen exposure. A later genetic analysis used genome-wide SNP genotypes for about 55% of the 666 donors, treating that subset as a discovery cohort. A later analysis re-analyzed previously published TCR beta repertoires from roughly 630 donors and added high-resolution HLA genotyping to study TCR occurrence patterns. Of the roughly 400 genotyped donors, over 70% fell in the genetic ancestry cluster associated with self-reported Caucasian donors. The number of typed donors differed by locus: roughly 629-640 for A, B, C, DRB1 and DQB1; some 540 for DQA1; fewer than 610 for DPA1; and about 450 for DPB1. The study combined high-throughput TCR immunosequencing, statistical association of individual TCRs with disease status, and machine learning to predict cytomegalovirus infection status. Roughly five DR-DQ haplotypes were treated as single units for association and clustering because of strong linkage in the cohort. Among around 400 genotyped donors of the cohort, an average of roughly 230,000 unique TCR beta nucleotide sequences was sequenced per donor, of which approximately 18% were non-productive. An early release that covered about 600 HLA-typed donors contained about 300 gigabases of sequencing data and about 93 million unique TCR sequences. HLA typing covered class I and class II loci at four-digit resolution. Alongside the repertoire data, information on donor age, sex, ethnicity and CMV serostatus was compiled. Besides the first cohort of roughly 700 subjects, a separate validation cohort made up of some 110 different subjects was used. An earlier analysis of approximately 580 of the donors used high-throughput TCR beta sequencing to judge whether each TCR beta V gene segment behaved as functional or pseudogenic. All discovery cohort repertoires had been generated on a single sequencing platform. The study used immunosequencing to profile the T cell repertoires of more than 650 subjects and linked those repertoires to cytomegalovirus serostatus. The later analysis used no new phenotypic data to find candidate immune exposures, relying instead on TCR beta sequences and their occurrence across donors.

In total, about 650 healthy bone marrow donors made up the cohort. At the time of sampling, all cohort members were nominally healthy, though unrecorded immune exposures were likely present. The donor tested CMV seronegative and was one of the 352 seronegative cohort members. A peripheral blood sample was collected from each donor, and TCR beta sequencing was performed on peripheral blood mononuclear cells. The Qiagen DNeasy Blood Extraction Kit was used to extract genomic DNA from the blood cell samples. Results the study describes overall, beyond this receptor: Because some donors lacked HLA typing at each locus, the association tests relied only on the typed subset. According to a later analysis, TCR association rates differed among HLA loci, with DRB1 alleles showing the most associated TCRs and HLA-C alleles showing the fewest. In vitro tests confirmed that a few of the cytomegalovirus-associated TCR beta chains recognize cytomegalovirus antigens. Specific HLA alleles were associated with some 15,000 TCR beta sequences at a false discovery rate of 0.05 in a later analysis. In both the original and validation cohorts, the classifier was reported to diagnose cytomegalovirus status with high specificity and sensitivity. The only immune exposure information available for the cohort was CMV serostatus. The study gave a list of roughly 150 TCR beta chains associated with cytomegalovirus. In a later genetic analysis, fewer N-insertions in productive TCRs were reported among donors in an Asian-associated ancestry cluster than the roughly 710-donor mean. According to the authors, the approach could potentially be generalized to other disease states and immunological phenotypes. Strong co-occurrence of HLA alleles, especially DR and DQ, made assigning TCR associations to individual alleles difficult. Several of the top co-occurrence clusters appeared to be linked to parvovirus B19, influenza, CMV and Epstein-Barr virus, according to a later analysis. Linkage disequilibrium might explain the correlated functional status among segregating V segments, but an unknown experimental factor could not be ruled out. In a later analysis, most CMV-associated TCR beta chains were found to appear HLA-restricted, with HLA associations seemingly driven largely by CMV exposure. Broadly in line with IMGT annotations, most TCR beta V segments showed up in productive rearrangements about 90% or about 30% of the time in an earlier analysis of several hundred of the donors. In this cohort, only TCR beta chains were sequenced, and detectable features were limited by the absence of alpha or paired-chain data. Because counts were too low, about 18 rarely observed V segments, including chromosome 9 orphons, were left out of the earlier analysis of about 500 of the donors. A cluster of highly shared sequence variants was judged likely to represent a technical artifact of the sequencing pipeline. While some public TCRs were present in many individuals, most TCR sequences turned up only very rarely across donors. Presence/absence analyses assumed roughly uniform sequencing depth across donors, an assumption that may not hold. In a later analysis, HLA-associated TCR beta chains showed more clonal expansion and lower generation probabilities than non-associated chains that were equally common. A further reported finding was that TCR beta sequences accurately predicted the HLA-A and HLA-B alleles for most subjects in the first cohort. An association between a missense DCLRE1C variant and V-gene and J-gene trimming of TCR beta chains was found in a later genetic analysis and replicated in an independent cohort.

This clone was seen once. Its antigen remains undetermined. Base qualities were left out, and no much larger clone turns up one base away. Libraries came from the immunoSEQ multiplex PCR assay. A mixture of 60 forward primers for TCR Vbeta segments and 13 reverse primers for TCR Jbeta segments was used in the multiplex PCR. The CDR3 region of rearranged TCR beta genes was amplified from genomic DNA with a multiplex PCR assay. Amplified TCR beta libraries were sequenced as 87-base-pair reads on the Illumina HiSeq System. The paper's data handling went like this. In a later analysis, about 80 million unique TCR beta chains were counted across the approximately 670 repertoires, and roughly 11 million of these chains were shared by at least two donors. Raw reads were error-corrected and collapsed into unique sequences by a nearest-neighbor algorithm in which closely related sequences were merged to remove PCR and sequencing errors. V, D and J gene segments were assigned by aligning CDR3 sequences to IMGT reference sequences. Each retained sequence needed at least a six-nucleotide match to both a V gene segment and a J gene segment. A rearrangement counted as productive if the CDR3 had no stop codons and remained in frame with V and J, and every other rearrangement counted as non-productive. CDR3 was defined according to IMGT convention as the region running from the second conserved V-encoded cysteine to the conserved J-encoded phenylalanine. The earlier analysis of 500 to 750 of the donors excluded any sequence lacking an unambiguous match to a single V gene segment. In an earlier analysis of some 590 of the donors, a V segment was called functional when productive rearrangements were above 56.7%, and segregating when the standard deviation between donors exceeded 5%. A statistical classification framework was developed to diagnose cytomegalovirus status using the catalog of TCR beta chain sequences. V and J gene assignment, in a later analysis, came from comparing TCR nucleotide sequences with IMGT/GENE-DB human TR gene sequences. A later analysis assigned CDR3 sequences and most-parsimonious VDJ recombination scenarios with the TCRdist pipeline. In a later analysis, each TCR beta chain was defined by its CDR3 amino acid sequence together with its V-gene family, and reads lacking a unique V-gene family were excluded. As a way to deal with suspected cross-contamination and a sequencing artifact, a later analysis dropped nearly 600 nucleotide sequences that were highly shared and had low generation probability. In a later analysis, a clonal expansion index for each public chain was calculated from normalized within-repertoire ranks of inferred template counts. In a later analysis, generation probabilities were computed using a VDJ recombination model fitted to out-of-frame rearrangements, and the results were checked against IGoR. Hypergeometric tests were used in a later analysis to score TCR-TCR, TCR-HLA and TCR-CMV co-occurrence, with a repertoire-size bias correction applied to the TCR pairs. To estimate false discovery rates, a later analysis permuted the HLA or CMV assignments 20 times. In a later analysis, co-occurring TCRs were grouped using DBSCAN, with TCRdist sequence similarity added in when clustering inside HLA-allele-positive subsets. Repertoires with fewer than 30,000 or more than 120,000 public chains were left out of co-occurrence clustering, as were roughly five repertoires with anomalous nucleotide sharing. Entries here come from immuneACCESS through TCRdb and include only in-frame sequences with V and J called. Some clones fail to appear in such tables; in the studies checked, an unresolved V gene covers under half of the shortfall, and the cause of the remainder is unknown. V, J and clone size were drawn from that table, and D and trimming were deduced from the DNA. Across this sample there are around 280,000 clones, with 80% to 90% seen only once. About 2.3% of the sample is in the top ten clones.

Material: PBMCs. The TCR sequence derives from a woman in her late teens or twenties in good health and CMV-seronegative.

The CDR3 region reads CASSYRTGVTGELFF. Read as DNA, the sequence is TGTGCCAGCAGTTATCGAACAGGGGTCACCGGGGAGCTGTTTTTT. The rearranged chain carries TRBV6-5 and TRBJ2-2; TRBD1 agrees with 7 junctional bases. Trimming takes 3 bases off V and 4 bases off J; junction bases not matched to a gene: 5. From a lookup of the germline V gene, CDR1 and CDR2 are MNHEY and SVGAGI. Spanning cysteine to phenylalanine, the CDR3 consists of 15 amino acids. Only the CDR3 DNA is retained, 45 bases long and in frame from the first base.